This entry concerns a single T cell receptor beta chain. Its antigen is currently unknown. The source of the sample is a study of cytomegalovirus exposure and HLA in healthy donors. Vbeta (60) and Jbeta (13) primers were used in the PCR. Sequencing was performed with immunoSEQ multiplex PCR; in TCRdb, only in-frame clones are kept and a portion is missing. The repertoire has around 67,000 clones, 75% to 85% of them found once; the top ten carry roughly 7.8%. Looked up from germline, CDR1 is GTSNPN and CDR2 is SVGIG (reference sequence). The CDR3 is made up of 13 amino acids. V shed 3 bases and J 1 base; nucleotides not matched to a gene: 2. The study, taken as a whole, reports: Analyses of presence and absence presupposed an approximately uniform sequencing depth across donors. Several of the most significant clusters appeared linked to common viral pathogens, based on a later analysis.

The rearrangement joins TRBV30 to TRBJ1-1; 7 nucleotides match TRBD1. The sequence was obtained from a man aged 18 to 29 in good health and CMV-seropositive. The specimen was PBMCs. CDR3 amino acids: CAWSGQENTEAFF. The CDR3, as DNA: TGTGCCTGGAGCGGACAGGAGAACACTGAAGCTTTCTTT. Variable domain in full (rest from reference TRBV30 and TRBJ1-1): SQTIHQWPATLVQPVGSPLSLECTVEGTSNPNLYWYRQAAGRGLQLLFYSVGIGQISSEVPQNLSASRPQDRQFILSSKKLLLSDSGFYLCAWSGQENTEAFFGQGTRLTVV.